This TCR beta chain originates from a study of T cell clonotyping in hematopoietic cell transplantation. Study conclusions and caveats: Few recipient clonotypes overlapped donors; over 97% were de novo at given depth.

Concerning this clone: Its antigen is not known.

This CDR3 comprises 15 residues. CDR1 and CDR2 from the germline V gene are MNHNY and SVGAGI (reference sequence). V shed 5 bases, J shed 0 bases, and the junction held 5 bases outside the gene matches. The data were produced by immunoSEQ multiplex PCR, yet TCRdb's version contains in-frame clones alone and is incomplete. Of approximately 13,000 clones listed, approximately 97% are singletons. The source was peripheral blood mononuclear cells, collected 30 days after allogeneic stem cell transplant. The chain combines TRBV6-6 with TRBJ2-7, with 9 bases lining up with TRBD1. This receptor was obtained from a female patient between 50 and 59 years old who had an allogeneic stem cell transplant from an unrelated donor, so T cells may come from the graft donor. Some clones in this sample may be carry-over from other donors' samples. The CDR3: CASSTGQGNSYEQYF. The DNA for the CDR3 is TGTGCCAGCAGTACCGGACAGGGGAACTCCTACGAGCAGTACTTC.